One and the same sample provided the 3 T cell receptor beta chains below, sequenced in a study of T cell repertoires in ileal Crohn's disease. Sequencing was performed with immunoSEQ multiplex PCR; in TCRdb, only in-frame clones are kept and a portion is missing. The sample carries approximately 1,000 clones, roughly 88% recorded once. The specimen was ileal tissue. The source is an adult with Crohn's disease.

This clone was detected once. CDR3 in amino acids: CASSQFTPGTGRLDYGYTF. The CDR3 DNA sequence: TGTGCCAGCAGTCAATTTACCCCCGGGACAGGGCGCCTTGACTATGGCTACACCTTC. The V call is TRBV27, the J call TRBJ1-2, with TRBD1 matching over 9 bases. The CDR3 spans 19 residues. J lost 3 bases, V lost 5 bases, and 19 bases had no gene match. CDR1 MNHEY and CDR2 SMNVEV come from the germline V gene (reference sequence).

The chain uses TRBV7-3 and TRBJ1-1; D may be TRBD1 (5 bases). Per germline, CDR1 SGHTA and CDR2 FQGTGA. The CDR3 contains 17 residues. Trimming left V 0 bases short and J 3 bases short, with 17 bases between. DNA of the CDR3: TGTGCCAGCAGCTTAACGGGTATGGGGGGGAGGGACACTGAAGCTTTCTTT. This gives the protein CASSLTGMGGRDTEAFF.

This clone was counted a few times. The V call is TRBV4-1, the J call TRBJ1-4, with TRBD1 identical over 7 bases. CDR3 length: 16 amino acids. J gave up 2 bases and V 1 base, and 4 bases lay outside the gene matches. The germline gives CDR1 MGHRA, CDR2 YSYEKL. The CDR3 loop reads CASSQALTGTNEKLFF. In DNA, the CDR3 is TGCGCCAGCAGCCAAGCCCTGACAGGGACTAATGAAAAACTGTTTTTT.